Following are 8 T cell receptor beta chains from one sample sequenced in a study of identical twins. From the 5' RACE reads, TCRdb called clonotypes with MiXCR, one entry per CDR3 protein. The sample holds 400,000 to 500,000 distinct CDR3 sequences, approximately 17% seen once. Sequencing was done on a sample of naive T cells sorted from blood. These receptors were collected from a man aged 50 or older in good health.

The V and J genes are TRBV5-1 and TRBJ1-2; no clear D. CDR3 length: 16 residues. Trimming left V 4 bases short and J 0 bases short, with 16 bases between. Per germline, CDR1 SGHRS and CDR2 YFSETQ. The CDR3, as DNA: TGCGCCAGCAGCCACCAGTCGGGGAATACTAACTATGGCTACACCTTC. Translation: CASSHQSGNTNYGYTF.

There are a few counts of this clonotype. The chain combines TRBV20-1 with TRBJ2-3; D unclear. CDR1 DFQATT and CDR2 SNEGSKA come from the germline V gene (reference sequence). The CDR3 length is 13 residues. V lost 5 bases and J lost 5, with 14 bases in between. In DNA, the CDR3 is TGCAGTGCTCAAGTTACAGCAAGAGATACGCAGTATTTT. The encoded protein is CSAQVTARDTQYF.

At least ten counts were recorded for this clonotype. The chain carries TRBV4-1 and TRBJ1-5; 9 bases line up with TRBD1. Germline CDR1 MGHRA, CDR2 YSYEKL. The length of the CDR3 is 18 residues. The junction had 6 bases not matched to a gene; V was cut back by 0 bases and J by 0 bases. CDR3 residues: CASSQDWGTGTSNQPQHF. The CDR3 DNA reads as TGCGCCAGCAGCCAAGATTGGGGGACAGGGACTAGCAATCAGCCCCAGCATTTT.

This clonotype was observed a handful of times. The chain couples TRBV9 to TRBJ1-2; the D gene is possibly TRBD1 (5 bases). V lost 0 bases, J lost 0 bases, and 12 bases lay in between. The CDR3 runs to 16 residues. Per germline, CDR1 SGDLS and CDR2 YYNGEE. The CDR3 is CASSVASDRPNYGYTF. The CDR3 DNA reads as TGTGCCAGCAGCGTAGCCTCTGACAGACCTAACTATGGCTACACCTTC.

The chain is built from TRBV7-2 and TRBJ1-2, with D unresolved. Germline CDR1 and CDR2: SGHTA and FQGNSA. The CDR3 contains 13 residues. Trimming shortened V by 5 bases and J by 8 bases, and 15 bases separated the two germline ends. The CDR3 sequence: CASSLNTSPGYTF. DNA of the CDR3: TGTGCCAGCAGCCTAAATACCAGCCCCGGCTACACCTTC.

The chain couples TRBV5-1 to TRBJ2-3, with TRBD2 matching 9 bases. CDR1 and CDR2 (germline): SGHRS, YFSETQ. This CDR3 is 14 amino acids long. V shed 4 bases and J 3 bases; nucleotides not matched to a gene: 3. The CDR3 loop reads CASSRSGGTDTQYF. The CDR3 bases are TGCGCCAGCAGCCGCAGCGGGGGGACAGATACGCAGTATTTT. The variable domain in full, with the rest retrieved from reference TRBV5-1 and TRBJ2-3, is KAGVTQTPRYLIKTRGQQVTLSCSPISGHRSVSWYQQTPGQGLQFLFEYFSETQRNKGNFPGRFSGRQFSNSRSEMNVSTLELGDSALYLCASSRSGGTDTQYFGPGTRLTVL.

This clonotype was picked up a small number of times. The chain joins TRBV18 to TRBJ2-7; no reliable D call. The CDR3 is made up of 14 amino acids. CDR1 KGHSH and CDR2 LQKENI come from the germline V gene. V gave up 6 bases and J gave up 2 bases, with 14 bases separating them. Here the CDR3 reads CASSAGPLPYEQYF. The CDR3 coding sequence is TGTGCCAGCTCGGCCGGGCCCCTACCCTACGAGCAGTACTTC.

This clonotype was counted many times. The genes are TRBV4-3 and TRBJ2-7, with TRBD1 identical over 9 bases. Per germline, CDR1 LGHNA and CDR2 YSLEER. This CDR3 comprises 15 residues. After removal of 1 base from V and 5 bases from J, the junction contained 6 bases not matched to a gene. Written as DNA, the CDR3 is TGCGCCAGCAGCCAAGGGGCACAGGGGGCCGACGAGCAGTACTTC. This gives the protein CASSQGAQGADEQYF.